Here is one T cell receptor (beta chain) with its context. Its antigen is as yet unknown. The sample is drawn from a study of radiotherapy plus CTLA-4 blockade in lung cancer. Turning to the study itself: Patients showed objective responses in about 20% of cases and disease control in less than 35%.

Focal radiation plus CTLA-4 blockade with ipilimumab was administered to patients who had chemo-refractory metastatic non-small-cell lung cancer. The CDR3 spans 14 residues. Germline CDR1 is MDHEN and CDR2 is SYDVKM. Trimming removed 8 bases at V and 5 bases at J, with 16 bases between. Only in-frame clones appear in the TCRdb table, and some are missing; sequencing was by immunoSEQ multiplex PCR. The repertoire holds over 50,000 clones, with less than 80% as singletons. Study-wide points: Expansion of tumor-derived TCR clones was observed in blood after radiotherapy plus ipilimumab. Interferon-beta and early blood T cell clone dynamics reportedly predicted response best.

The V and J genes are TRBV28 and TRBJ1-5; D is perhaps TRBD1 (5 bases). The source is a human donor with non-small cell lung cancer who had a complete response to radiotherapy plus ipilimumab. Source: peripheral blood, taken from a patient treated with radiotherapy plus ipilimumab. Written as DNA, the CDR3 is TGTGCCAGCCTGGGGGGGGGTGGTTATCAGCCCCAGCATTTT. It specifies CASLGGGGYQPQHF.